The sequence of this T cell receptor (beta chain) was determined in a study of T-cell reconstitution after alpha-beta-depleted transplantation in children. Study findings and constraints: Counts and diversity of T cells one year after transplant came mostly from newly produced T cells. Where alpha-beta T cells came from about two months after transplant was reportedly several hundred expanded graft clones. Certain patients had high TCRbeta diversity at day 60, and it came from recipient T cells and thymic progenitors that survived.

This clonotype was recorded many times. Its antigen is not known. As it was prepared, the TCRbeta library received unique molecular identifiers. TCRdb reprocessed the PCR reads via MiXCR and lists one record per CDR3 protein. The data hold roughly 790,000 distinct CDR3 sequences, with roughly 16% observed a single time. Sample: PBMCs, mostly from graft donor cells, taken 360 days after TCRalphabeta/CD19-depleted stem cell transplant. This clonotype was sampled from a male patient aged 5 to 17 who had a stem cell transplant for acute lymphoblastic leukemia, so the T cells may come from the graft donor.

The CDR3 DNA follows: TGTGCCAGCAGTTACGCGGGAGAAGTCAATGAGCAGTTCTTC. The encoded protein is CASSYAGEVNEQFF. The rearrangement uses TRBV6-5 and TRBJ2-1; 7 positions agree with TRBD2. The germline V gene encodes CDR1 MNHEY and CDR2 SVGAGI. The CDR3 totals 14 residues. J was trimmed by 6 bases and V by 2 bases; bases with no gene match: 4.